This TCR beta chain was retrieved from a study of glioma-infiltrating T cells after dendritic cell vaccination. At the level of the study: Patients had newly diagnosed or recurrent glioblastoma and received dendritic cell vaccines. Dendritic cells derived from monocytes and pulsed with autologous tumor lysate formed the vaccine.

The PCR used 60 V beta and 13 J beta primers. The method was immunoSEQ multiplex PCR; TCRdb's version includes in-frame clones alone and lacks a portion of them. The sample contains tens of thousands of clones, about 89% of which appear only once. Specified time point: after dendritic cell vaccination, including at tumor progression/relapse. All glioblastoma patients lacked an isocitrate dehydrogenase mutation. V lost 4 bases to trimming and J lost 5 bases; unmatched junction nucleotides: 8. The CDR3 length is 15 residues. Germline V gives CDR1 SGDLS, CDR2 YYNGEE. This TCR was sampled from a human donor with glioblastoma. The sequences come from blood, collected after dendritic cell vaccination. The V and J genes are TRBV9 and TRBJ2-5; 10 bases fit TRBD1. The CDR3 DNA is TGTGCCAGCAGCCCGCGACAGGGGGCGGGTGAGACCCAGTACTTC. Translated, it gives CASSPRQGAGETQYF.